Each of the 11 T cell receptor beta chains below was sequenced from the same sample in a study of T cells in localized non-small cell lung cancer. Clones were read by immunoSEQ multiplex PCR, and TCRdb kept only the in-frame ones, dropping some. The data show about 34,000 clones, 85% to 90% seen once. Sequencing used peripheral blood, obtained before any cancer treatment. These receptors all stem from a woman aged 40-70 years with stage I lung adenocarcinoma.

The rearrangement links TRBV2 to TRBJ2-7; the D gene is possibly TRBD2 (6 bases). The CDR3 consists of 14 residues. Germline loops: CDR1 SNHLY, CDR2 FYNNEI. Trimming removed 7 bases at V and 3 bases at J, with 16 bases between. CDR3 protein: CASIPRGWYYEQYF. DNA of the CDR3: TGTGCCAGCATCCCGCGGGGCTGGTACTACGAGCAGTACTTC.

V usage is TRBV7-2 and J usage is TRBJ1-2; 8 bases align to TRBD1. The CDR3 loop spans 14 amino acids. Germline CDR1 SGHTA, CDR2 FQGNSA. V trimming: 6 bases; J trimming: 1 base; junction bases outside the gene matches: 4. The CDR3 region is CASRDDRGNYGYTF. The CDR3 DNA reads as TGTGCCAGCAGGGATGACAGGGGTAACTATGGCTACACCTTC.

This sequence joins TRBV9 and TRBJ1-2; 9 bases agree with TRBD1. The CDR3 loop spans 17 amino acids. Trimming removed 3 bases from V and 3 bases from J; junction bases left unmatched: 12. Germline CDR1 reads SGDLS; CDR2 reads YYNGEE. CDR3 residues: CASSGYTRTGEDYGYTF. The CDR3 DNA sequence: TGTGCCAGCAGCGGGTATACGAGGACAGGGGAGGACTATGGCTACACCTTC.

This clone was seen a single time. V gene TRBV4-2 combines with J gene TRBJ2-2; D gene ambiguous. The CDR3 is 14 residues long. Trimming pared 1 base from V and 7 bases from J, leaving 10 bases between. Germline lookup yields CDR1 LGHNA and CDR2 YNFKEQ. The CDR3: CASSQVIEGGELFF. As DNA, the CDR3 is TGTGCCAGCAGCCAAGTAATAGAAGGCGGGGAGCTGTTTTTT.

This clone was observed once. The CDR3 sequence is CASSLTPGGGTEAFF. The CDR3 DNA reads TGTGCCAGCAGTCTAACGCCCGGGGGAGGCACTGAAGCTTTCTTT. V is TRBV27 and J is TRBJ1-1, with D perhaps TRBD1 (5 bases). CDR1 and CDR2 (germline): MNHEY, SMNVEV (reference sequence). Trimming stripped 5 bases from V and 4 bases from J, with 17 bases between. There are 15 residues in the CDR3.

This clone was recorded only once. V usage is TRBV18 and J usage is TRBJ2-7; 8 nucleotides align to TRBD1. The CDR3 is made up of 15 amino acids. V trimming: 3 bases; J trimming: 3 bases; junction bases outside the gene matches: 7. Germline V gives CDR1 KGHSH, CDR2 LQKENI. CDR3 protein: CASSPTGVTDYEQYF. CDR3 DNA sequence: TGTGCCAGCTCACCGACAGGGGTGACAGACTACGAGCAGTACTTC.

This sequence joins TRBV7-2 and TRBJ2-2, with TRBD1 matching 9 bases. The CDR3 is 15 residues long. CDR1 and CDR2 from the germline V gene are SGHTA and FQGNSA. J was trimmed by 6 bases and V by 5 bases; bases with no gene match: 7. Here the CDR3 reads CASSKGTGLSGELFF. CDR3 DNA: TGTGCCAGCAGCAAAGGGACAGGGTTGTCCGGGGAGCTGTTTTTT.

Comments on this clone: In the same sample, other DNA sequences code for this CDR3. The chain links TRBV9 to TRBJ2-7; 7 bases line up with TRBD2. Germline trimming cut 0 bases from V and 2 bases from J; bases unmatched to any gene: 5. The germline CDR1 and CDR2 sequences are SGDLS and YYNGEE. The CDR3 spans 15 residues. The CDR3 coding sequence is TGTGCCAGCAGCGTAGATGGGGGGGGAACCTACGAGCAGTACTTC. This codes for CASSVDGGGTYEQYF.

The chain has TRBV10-3 and TRBJ2-2, with 8 bases that match TRBD2. Trimming removed 6 bases from V and 0 bases from J; junction bases left unmatched: 3. CDR1 is ENHRY and CDR2 is SYGVKD in the germline V gene. The CDR3 has 15 amino acids. The CDR3: CAISEGLANTGELFF. In DNA, the CDR3 is TGTGCCATCAGCGAGGGACTAGCGAACACCGGGGAGCTGTTTTTT.

The chain carries TRBV9 and TRBJ1-1; D is undetermined. Germline V CDR1 and CDR2: SGDLS, YYNGEE. The V end was cut by 3 bases, the J end by 0 bases, with 6 bases between. The CDR3 is 13 residues long. CDR3 amino acids: CASSAEMNTEAFF. The CDR3 DNA reads as TGTGCCAGCAGCGCGGAGATGAACACTGAAGCTTTCTTT.

Only a few counts were recorded for this clone. The chain is built from TRBV5-1 and TRBJ1-4; D is possibly TRBD1 (6 bases). This CDR3 contains 14 residues. Germline values: CDR1 SGHRS, CDR2 YFSETQ. The V end was cut by 4 bases, the J end by 7 bases, with 14 bases between. The CDR3 protein is CASSLTGTGEKLFF. CDR3 sequence (DNA): TGCGCCAGCAGCCTGACAGGTACCGGTGAAAAACTGTTTTTT.